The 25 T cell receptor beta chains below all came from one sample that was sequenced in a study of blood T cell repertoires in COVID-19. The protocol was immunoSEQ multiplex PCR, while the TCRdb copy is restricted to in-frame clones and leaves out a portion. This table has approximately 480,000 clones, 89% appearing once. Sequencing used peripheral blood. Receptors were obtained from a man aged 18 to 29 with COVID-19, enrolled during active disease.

The CDR3: CASSPRDRITHEQYF. The CDR3 bases are TGTGCCAGCAGCCCCCGGGACAGGATTACCCACGAGCAGTACTTC. This chain connects TRBV3-1 (or the pseudogene TRBV3-2) to TRBJ2-7; 8 nucleotides match TRBD1. Trimming removed 4 bases from V and 5 bases from J; junction bases left unmatched: 10. Looked up from germline, CDR1 is LGHDT and CDR2 is YNNKEL (reference sequence). This CDR3 region has 15 residues.

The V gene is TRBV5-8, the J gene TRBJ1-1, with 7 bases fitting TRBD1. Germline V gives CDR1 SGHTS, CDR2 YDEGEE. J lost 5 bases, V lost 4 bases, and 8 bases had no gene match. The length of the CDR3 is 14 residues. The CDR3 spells CASSRKGARTEAFF. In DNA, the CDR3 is TGTGCCAGCAGCCGAAAGGGGGCAAGGACTGAAGCTTTCTTT.

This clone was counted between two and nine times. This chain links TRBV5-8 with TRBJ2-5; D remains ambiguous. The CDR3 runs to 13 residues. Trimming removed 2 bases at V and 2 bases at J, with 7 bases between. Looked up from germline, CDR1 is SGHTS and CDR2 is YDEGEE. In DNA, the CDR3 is TGTGCCAGCAGCTTACAGTTGCAAGAGACCCAGTACTTC. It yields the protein CASSLQLQETQYF.

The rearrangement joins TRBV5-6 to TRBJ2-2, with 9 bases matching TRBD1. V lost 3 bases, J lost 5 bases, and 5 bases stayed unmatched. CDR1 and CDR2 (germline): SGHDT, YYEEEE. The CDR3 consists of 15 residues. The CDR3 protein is CASSSNRGLTGELFF. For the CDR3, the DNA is TGTGCCAGCAGCTCAAACAGGGGGCTTACCGGGGAGCTGTTTTTT.

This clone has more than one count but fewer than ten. DNA for the CDR3: TGTGCCAGCTCGGGACAGGAGGAGGCTGAAGCTTTCTTT. This gives the protein CASSGQEEAEAFF. The V gene is TRBV2, the J gene TRBJ1-1; TRBD1 aligns across 8 bases. Trimming cost V 8 bases and J 6 bases; bases outside gene matches: 8. The CDR3 spans 13 residues. Germline V gene data show CDR1 as SNHLY and CDR2 as FYNNEI. Based on the CDR3 plus reference TRBV2 and TRBJ1-1, the full variable domain is EPEVTQTPSHQVTQMGQEVILRCVPISNHLYFYWYRQILGQKVEFLVSFYNNEISEKSEIFDDQFSVERPDGSNFTLKIRSTKLEDSAMYFCASSGQEEAEAFFGQGTRLTVV.

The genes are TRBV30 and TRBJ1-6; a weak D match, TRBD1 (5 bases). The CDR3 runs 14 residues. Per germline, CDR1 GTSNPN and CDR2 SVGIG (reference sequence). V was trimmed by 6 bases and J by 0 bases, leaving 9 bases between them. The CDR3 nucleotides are TGTGCCTGCAGGGCGAGCTCCTATAATTCACCCCTCCACTTT. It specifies CACRASSYNSPLHF. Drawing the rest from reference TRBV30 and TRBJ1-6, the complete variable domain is SQTIHQWPATLVQPVGSPLSLECTVEGTSNPNLYWYRQAAGRGLQLLFYSVGIGQISSEVPQNLSASRPQDRQFILSSKKLLLSDSGFYLCACRASSYNSPLHFGNGTRLTVT.

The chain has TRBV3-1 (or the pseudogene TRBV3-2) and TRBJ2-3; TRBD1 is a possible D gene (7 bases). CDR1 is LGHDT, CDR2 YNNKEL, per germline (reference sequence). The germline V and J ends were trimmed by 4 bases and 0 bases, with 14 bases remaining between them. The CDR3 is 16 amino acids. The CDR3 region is CASSPGGGSSTDTQYF. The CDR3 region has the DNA TGTGCCAGCAGCCCAGGAGGGGGCTCGAGCACAGATACGCAGTATTTT.

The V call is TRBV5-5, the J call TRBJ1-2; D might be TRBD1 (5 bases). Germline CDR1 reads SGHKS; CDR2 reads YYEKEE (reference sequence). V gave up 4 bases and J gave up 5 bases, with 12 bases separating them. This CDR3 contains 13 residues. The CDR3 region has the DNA TGTGCCAGCAGCATGACAGTTTCTTATGGCTACACCTTC. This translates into CASSMTVSYGYTF.

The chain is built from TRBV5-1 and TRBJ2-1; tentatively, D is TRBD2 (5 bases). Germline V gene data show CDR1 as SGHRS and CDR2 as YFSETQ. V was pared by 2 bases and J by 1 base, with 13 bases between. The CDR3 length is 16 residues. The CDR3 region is CASSFSGGLSYNEQFF. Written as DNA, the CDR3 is TGCGCCAGCAGCTTTAGTGGCGGGCTTTCCTACAATGAGCAGTTCTTC. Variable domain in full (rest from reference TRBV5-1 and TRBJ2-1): KAGVTQTPRYLIKTRGQQVTLSCSPISGHRSVSWYQQTPGQGLQFLFEYFSETQRNKGNFPGRFSGRQFSNSRSEMNVSTLELGDSALYLCASSFSGGLSYNEQFFGPGTRLTVL.

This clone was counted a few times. The CDR3 reads CATSDFGQGQETQYF. The CDR3 DNA sequence: TGTGCCACCAGTGATTTTGGGCAGGGCCAAGAGACCCAGTACTTC. The genes are TRBV24-1 and TRBJ2-5; D possibly corresponds to TRBD1 (5 bases). Germline values: CDR1 KGHDR, CDR2 SFDVKD. The CDR3 is 15 amino acids. Trimming removed 1 base from V and 1 base from J, with 9 bases in between.

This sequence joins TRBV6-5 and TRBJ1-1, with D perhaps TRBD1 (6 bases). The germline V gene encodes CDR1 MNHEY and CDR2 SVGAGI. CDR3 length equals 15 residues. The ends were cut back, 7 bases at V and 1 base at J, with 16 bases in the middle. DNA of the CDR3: TGTGCCAGCAAACGAACGCAACAGGGGAACACTGAAGCTTTCTTT. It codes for CASKRTQQGNTEAFF.

The CDR3 region has the DNA TGTGCCAGCTCACCTCCGGACAGGAGTGGAAACACCATATATTTT. Its protein product is CASSPPDRSGNTIYF. This chain joins TRBV18 and TRBJ1-3; 7 positions match TRBD1. The V and J ends lost 3 bases and 3 bases, in that order; junction bases with no gene match: 5. The CDR3 covers 15 residues. Germline loops: CDR1 KGHSH, CDR2 LQKENI.

Here the CDR3 reads CASGFLGTYNSPLHF. The CDR3, as DNA: TGTGCCAGCGGGTTCCTGGGCACCTATAATTCACCCCTCCACTTT. The rearrangement links TRBV6-5 to TRBJ1-6; no clear D gene. The V and J ends lost 8 bases and 2 bases respectively, with 13 bases between them. The CDR3 totals 15 residues. CDR1 is MNHEY, CDR2 SVGAGI, per germline.

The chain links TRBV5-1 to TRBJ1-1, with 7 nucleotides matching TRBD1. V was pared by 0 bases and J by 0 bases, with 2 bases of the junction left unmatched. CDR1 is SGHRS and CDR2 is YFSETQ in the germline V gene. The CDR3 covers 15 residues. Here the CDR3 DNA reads TGCGCCAGCAGCTTGGCAGGGGGAGTGAACACTGAAGCTTTCTTT. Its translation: CASSLAGGVNTEAFF.

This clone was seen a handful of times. Here the CDR3 reads CASSFLDPGELFF. For the CDR3, the DNA is TGTGCCAGCAGCTTTCTAGATCCCGGGGAGCTGTTTTTT. The chain couples TRBV11-3 to TRBJ2-2; D unclear. V dropped 3 bases and J dropped 6 bases, with 8 bases sitting between them. Germline V gene data show CDR1 as SGHNT and CDR2 as YENEEA. This CDR3 comprises 13 residues.

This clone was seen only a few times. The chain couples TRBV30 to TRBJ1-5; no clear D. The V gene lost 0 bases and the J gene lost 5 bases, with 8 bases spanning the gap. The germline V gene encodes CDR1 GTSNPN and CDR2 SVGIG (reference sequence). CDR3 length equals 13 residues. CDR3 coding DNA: TGTGCCTGGAGTGTCGGAGCGGATCAGCCCCAGCATTTT. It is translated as CAWSVGADQPQHF.

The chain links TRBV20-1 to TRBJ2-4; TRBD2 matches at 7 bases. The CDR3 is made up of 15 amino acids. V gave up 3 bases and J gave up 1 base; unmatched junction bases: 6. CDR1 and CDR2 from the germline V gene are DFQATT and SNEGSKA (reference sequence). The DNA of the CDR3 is TGCAGTGCTAGTAAGGCGGGAGAGGCCAAAAACATTCAGTACTTC. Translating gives CSASKAGEAKNIQYF.

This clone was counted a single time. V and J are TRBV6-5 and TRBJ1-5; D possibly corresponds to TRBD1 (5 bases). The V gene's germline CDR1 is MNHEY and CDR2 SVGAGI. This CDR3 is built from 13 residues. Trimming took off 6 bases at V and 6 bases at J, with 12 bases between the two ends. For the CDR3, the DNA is TGTGCCAGCAGCGGGGAGGGGACTCAGCCCCAGCATTTT. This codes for CASSGEGTQPQHF.

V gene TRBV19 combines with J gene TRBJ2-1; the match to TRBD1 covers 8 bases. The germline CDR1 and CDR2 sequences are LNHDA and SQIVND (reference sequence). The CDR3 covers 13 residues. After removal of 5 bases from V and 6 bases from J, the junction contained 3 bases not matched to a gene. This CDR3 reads CASSQDRANEQFF. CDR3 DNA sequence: TGTGCCAGTAGTCAGGACAGGGCCAATGAGCAGTTCTTC.

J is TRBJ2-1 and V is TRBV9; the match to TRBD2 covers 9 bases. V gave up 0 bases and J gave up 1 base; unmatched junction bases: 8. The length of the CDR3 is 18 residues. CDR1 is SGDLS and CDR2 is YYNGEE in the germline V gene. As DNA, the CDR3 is TGTGCCAGCAGCGTAGGGGGAATAGCGGGAGCTTCCTACAATGAGCAGTTCTTC. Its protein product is CASSVGGIAGASYNEQFF.

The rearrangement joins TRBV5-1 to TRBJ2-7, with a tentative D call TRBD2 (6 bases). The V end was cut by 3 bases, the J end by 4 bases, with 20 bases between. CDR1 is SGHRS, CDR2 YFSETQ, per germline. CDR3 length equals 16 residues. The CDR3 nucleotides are TGCGCCAGCAGCTCGGGGGAGCGGACTAATGAATACGAGCAGTACTTC. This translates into CASSSGERTNEYEQYF. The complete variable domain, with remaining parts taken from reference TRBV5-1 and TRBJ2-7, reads KAGVTQTPRYLIKTRGQQVTLSCSPISGHRSVSWYQQTPGQGLQFLFEYFSETQRNKGNFPGRFSGRQFSNSRSEMNVSTLELGDSALYLCASSSGERTNEYEQYFGPGTRLTVT.

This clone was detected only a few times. The CDR3 bases are TGCGCCAGCAGTAAGGGACAGGGGGCTCGGGAGCAGTACTTC. This codes for CASSKGQGAREQYF. The chain is built from TRBV10-1 and TRBJ2-7, with TRBD1 matching 12 bases. V dropped 5 bases and J dropped 7; count of bases not matched to a gene: 6. The CDR3 is 14 amino acids. The germline CDR1 and CDR2 sequences are WNHNN and SYGVQD (reference sequence).

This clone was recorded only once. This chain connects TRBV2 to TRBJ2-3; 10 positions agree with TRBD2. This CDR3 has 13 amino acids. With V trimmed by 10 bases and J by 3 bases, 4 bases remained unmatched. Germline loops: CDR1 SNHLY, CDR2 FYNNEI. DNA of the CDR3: TGTGCCACCGGACTAGCGGAGACAGATACGCAGTATTTT. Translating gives CATGLAETDTQYF.

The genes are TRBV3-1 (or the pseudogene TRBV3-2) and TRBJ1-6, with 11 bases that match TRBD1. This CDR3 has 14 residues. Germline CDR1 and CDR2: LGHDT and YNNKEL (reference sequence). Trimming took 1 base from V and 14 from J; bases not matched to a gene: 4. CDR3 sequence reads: CASSQGDRGTTLHF. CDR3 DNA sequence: TGTGCCAGCAGCCAAGGGGACAGGGGGACCACCCTCCACTTT.

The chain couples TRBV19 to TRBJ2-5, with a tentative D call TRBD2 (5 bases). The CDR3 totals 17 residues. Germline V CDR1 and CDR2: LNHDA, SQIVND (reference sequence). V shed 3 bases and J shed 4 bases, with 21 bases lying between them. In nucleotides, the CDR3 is TGTGCCAGTAGTATGTTCCTTCGGGCGGGTAGTTCAGAGACCCAGTACTTC. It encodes CASSMFLRAGSSETQYF.